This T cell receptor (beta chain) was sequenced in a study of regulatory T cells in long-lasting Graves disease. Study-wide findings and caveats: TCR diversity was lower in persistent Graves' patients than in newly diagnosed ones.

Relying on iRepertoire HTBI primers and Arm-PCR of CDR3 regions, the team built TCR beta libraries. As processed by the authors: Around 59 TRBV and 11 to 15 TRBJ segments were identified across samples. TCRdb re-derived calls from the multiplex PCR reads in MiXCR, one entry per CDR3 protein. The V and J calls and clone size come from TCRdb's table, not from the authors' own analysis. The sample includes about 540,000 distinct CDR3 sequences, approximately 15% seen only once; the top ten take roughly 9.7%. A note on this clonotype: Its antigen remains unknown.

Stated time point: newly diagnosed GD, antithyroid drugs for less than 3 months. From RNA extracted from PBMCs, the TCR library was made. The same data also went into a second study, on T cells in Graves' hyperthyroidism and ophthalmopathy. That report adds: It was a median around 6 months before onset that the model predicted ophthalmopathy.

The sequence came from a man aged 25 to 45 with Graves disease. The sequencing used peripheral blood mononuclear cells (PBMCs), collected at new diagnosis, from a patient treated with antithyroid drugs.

CDR3 sequence: CAWSILAGVVEQFF. CDR3 nucleotide sequence: TGTGCCTGGAGTATACTAGCGGGAGTAGTTGAGCAGTTCTTC. This chain joins TRBV30 and TRBJ2-1; the match to TRBD2 covers 11 bases. CDR1 is GTSNPN, CDR2 SVGIG, per germline (reference sequence). The ends lost 2 bases at V and 9 bases at J; junction bases unmatched: 6. The CDR3 covers 14 residues.